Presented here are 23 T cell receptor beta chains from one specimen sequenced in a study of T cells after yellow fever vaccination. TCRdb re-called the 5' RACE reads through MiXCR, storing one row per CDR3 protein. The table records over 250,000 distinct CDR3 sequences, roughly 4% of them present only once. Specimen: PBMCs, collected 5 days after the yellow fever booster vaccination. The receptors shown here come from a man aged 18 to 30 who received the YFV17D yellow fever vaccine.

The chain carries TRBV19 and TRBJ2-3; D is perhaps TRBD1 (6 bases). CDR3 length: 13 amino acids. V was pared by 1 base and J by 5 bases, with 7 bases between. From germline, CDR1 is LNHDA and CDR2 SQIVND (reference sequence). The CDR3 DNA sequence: TGTGCCAGTAGTATAGGAGGGGGAGATACGCAGTATTTT. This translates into CASSIGGGDTQYF.

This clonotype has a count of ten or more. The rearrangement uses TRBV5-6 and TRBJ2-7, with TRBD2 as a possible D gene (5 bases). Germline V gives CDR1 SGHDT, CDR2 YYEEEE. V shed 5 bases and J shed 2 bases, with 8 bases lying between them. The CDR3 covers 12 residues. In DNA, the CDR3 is TGTGCCAGCAGTTCCGGGACCTACGAGCAGTACGTC. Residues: CASSSGTYEQYV.

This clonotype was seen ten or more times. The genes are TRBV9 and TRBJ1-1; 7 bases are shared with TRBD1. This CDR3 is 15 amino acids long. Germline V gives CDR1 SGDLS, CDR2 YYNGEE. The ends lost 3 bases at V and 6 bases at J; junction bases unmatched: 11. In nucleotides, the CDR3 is TGTGCCAGCAGCGCGAAGGGAGGGGGCTCGTCTGAAGCTTTCTTT. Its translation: CASSAKGGGSSEAFF. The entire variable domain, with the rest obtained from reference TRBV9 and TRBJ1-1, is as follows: DSGVTQTPKHLITATGQRVTLRCSPRSGDLSVYWYQQSLDQGLQFLIQYYNGEERAKGNILERFSAQQFPDLHSELNLSSLELGDSALYFCASSAKGGGSSEAFFGQGTRLTVV.

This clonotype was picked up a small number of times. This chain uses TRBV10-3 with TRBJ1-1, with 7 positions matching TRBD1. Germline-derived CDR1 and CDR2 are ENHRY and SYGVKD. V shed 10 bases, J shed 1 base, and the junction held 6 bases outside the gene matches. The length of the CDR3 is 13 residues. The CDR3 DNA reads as TGTGCCACCTCCCGACAGGGGAACACTGAAGCTTTCTTT. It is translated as CATSRQGNTEAFF.

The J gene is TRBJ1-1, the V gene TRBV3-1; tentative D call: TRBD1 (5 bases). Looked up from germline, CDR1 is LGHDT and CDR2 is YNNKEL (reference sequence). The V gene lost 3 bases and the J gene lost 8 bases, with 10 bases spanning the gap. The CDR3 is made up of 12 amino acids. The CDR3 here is CASSHDSQEAFF. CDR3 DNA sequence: TGTGCCAGCAGCCACGACAGTCAAGAAGCTTTCTTT.

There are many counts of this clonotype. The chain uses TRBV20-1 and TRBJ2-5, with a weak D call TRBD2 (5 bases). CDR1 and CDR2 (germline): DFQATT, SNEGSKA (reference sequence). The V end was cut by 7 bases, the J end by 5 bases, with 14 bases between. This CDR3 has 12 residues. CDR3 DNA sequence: TGCAGTGTGCCGGGGTGGGAGGAGACCCAGTACTTC. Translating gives CSVPGWEETQYF.

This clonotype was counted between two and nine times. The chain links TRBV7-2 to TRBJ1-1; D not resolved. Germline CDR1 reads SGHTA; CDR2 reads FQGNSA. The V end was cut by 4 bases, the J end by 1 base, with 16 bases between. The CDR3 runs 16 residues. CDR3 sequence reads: CASSYKGLLANTEAFF. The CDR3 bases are TGTGCCAGCAGCTACAAGGGCCTCCTTGCGAACACTGAAGCTTTCTTT.

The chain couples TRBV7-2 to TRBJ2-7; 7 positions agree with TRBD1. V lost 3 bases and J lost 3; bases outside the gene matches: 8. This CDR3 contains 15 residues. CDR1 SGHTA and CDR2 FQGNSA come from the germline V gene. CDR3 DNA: TGTGCCAGCAGCTTTGACAGGGCCTCACTCTACGAGCAGTACGTC. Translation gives CASSFDRASLYEQYV.

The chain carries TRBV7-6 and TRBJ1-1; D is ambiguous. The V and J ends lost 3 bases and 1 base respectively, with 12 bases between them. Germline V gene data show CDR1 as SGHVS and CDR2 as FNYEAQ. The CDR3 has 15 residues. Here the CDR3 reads CASSFPGQANTEAFF. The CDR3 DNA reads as TGTGCCAGCAGCTTCCCCGGGCAGGCGAACACTGAAGCTTTCTTT. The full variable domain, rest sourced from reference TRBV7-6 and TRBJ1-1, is GAGVSQSPRYKVTKRGQDVALRCDPISGHVSLYWYRQALGQGPEFLTYFNYEAQQDKSGLPNDRFSAERPEGSISTLTIQRTEQRDSAMYRCASSFPGQANTEAFFGQGTRLTVV.

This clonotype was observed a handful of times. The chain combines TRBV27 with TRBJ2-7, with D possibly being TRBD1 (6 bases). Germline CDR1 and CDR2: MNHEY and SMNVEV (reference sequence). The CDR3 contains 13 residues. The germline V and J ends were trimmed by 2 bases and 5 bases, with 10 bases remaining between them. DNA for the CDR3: TGTGCCAGCAGTTTACACAGGGCCCACGAGCAGTACGTC. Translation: CASSLHRAHEQYV.

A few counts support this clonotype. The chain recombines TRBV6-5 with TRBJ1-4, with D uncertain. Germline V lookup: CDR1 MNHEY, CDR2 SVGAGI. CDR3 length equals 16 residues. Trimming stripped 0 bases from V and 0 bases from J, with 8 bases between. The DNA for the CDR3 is TGTGCCAGCAGTTACTCGGCGGGAGCAACTAATGAAAAACTGTTTTTT. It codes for CASSYSAGATNEKLFF.

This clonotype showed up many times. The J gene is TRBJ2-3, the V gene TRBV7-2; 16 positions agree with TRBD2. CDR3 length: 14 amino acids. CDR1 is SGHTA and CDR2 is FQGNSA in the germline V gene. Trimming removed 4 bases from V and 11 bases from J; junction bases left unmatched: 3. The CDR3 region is CASSSGTSGGVQYF. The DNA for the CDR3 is TGTGCCAGCAGCTCCGGGACTAGCGGGGGGGTGCAGTATTTT.

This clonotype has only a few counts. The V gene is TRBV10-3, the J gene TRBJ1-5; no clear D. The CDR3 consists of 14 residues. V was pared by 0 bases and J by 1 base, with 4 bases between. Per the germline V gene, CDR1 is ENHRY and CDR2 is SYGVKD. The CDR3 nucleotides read TGTGCCATCAGTGAGTCGGGGAGCAATCAGCCCCAGCATTTT. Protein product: CAISESGSNQPQHF.

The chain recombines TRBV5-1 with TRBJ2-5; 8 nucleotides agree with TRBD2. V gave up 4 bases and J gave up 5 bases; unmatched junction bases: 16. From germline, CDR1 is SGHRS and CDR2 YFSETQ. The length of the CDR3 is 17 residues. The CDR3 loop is CASSPRGAGENWETQYF. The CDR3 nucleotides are TGCGCCAGCAGCCCCCGGGGAGCGGGGGAGAATTGGGAGACCCAGTACTTC.

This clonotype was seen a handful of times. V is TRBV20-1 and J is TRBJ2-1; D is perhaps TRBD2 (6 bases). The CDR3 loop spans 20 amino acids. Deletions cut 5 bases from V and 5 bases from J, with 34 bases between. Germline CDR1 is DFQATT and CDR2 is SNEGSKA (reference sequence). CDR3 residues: CSAPRVRDSYRHPVNNEQFF. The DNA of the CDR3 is TGCAGTGCTCCCCGGGTTCGGGACTCGTATAGACACCCAGTGAACAATGAGCAGTTCTTC.

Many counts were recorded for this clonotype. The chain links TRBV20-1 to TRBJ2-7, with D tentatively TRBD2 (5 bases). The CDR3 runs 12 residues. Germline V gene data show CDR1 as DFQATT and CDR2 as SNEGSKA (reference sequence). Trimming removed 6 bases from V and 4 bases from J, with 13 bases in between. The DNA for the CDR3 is TGCAGTGCCGAGGGTTCCGGGTACGAGCAGTACGTC. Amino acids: CSAEGSGYEQYV.

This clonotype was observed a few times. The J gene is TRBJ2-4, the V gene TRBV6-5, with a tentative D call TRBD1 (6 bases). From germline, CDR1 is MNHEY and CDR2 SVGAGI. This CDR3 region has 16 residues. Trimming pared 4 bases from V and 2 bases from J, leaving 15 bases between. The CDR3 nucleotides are TGTGCCAGCAGTTCCTTCTCCGACAGGCCCAAAAACATTCAGTACTTC. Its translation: CASSSFSDRPKNIQYF.

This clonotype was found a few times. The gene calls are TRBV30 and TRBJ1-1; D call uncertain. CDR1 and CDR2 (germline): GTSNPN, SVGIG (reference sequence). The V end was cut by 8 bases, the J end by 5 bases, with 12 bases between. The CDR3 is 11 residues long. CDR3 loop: CAGRVGTEAFF. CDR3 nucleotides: TGTGCCGGAAGGGTGGGAACTGAAGCTTTCTTT. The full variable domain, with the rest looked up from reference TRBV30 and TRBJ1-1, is SQTIHQWPATLVQPVGSPLSLECTVEGTSNPNLYWYRQAAGRGLQLLFYSVGIGQISSEVPQNLSASRPQDRQFILSSKKLLLSDSGFYLCAGRVGTEAFFGQGTRLTVV.

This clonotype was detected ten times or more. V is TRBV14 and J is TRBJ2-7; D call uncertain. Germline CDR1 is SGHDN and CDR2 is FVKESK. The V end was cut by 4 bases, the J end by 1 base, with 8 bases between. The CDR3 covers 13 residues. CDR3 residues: CASSPAVSYEQYF. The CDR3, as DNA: TGTGCCAGCAGCCCGGCGGTGTCCTACGAGCAGTACTTC.

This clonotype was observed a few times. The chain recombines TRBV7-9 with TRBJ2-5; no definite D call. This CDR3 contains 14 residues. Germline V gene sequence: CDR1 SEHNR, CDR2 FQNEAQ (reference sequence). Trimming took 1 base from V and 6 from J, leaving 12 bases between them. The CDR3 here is CASSLGTEMKTQYF. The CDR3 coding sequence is TGTGCCAGCAGCTTAGGGACGGAGATGAAGACCCAGTACTTC.

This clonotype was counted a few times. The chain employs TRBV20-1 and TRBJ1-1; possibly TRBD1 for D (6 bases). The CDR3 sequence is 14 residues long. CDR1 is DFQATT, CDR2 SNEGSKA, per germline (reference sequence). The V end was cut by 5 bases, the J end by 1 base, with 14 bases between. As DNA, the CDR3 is TGCAGTGCTCAAAGAGGACAGCAGAACACTGAAGCTTTCTTT. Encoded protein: CSAQRGQQNTEAFF.

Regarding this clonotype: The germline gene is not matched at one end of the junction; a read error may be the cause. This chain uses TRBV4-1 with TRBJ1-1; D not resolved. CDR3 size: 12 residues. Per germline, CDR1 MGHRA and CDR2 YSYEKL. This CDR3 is CASSQREVTEAF. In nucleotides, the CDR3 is TGCGCCAGCAGCCAACGGGAAGTTACTGAAGCTTTT.

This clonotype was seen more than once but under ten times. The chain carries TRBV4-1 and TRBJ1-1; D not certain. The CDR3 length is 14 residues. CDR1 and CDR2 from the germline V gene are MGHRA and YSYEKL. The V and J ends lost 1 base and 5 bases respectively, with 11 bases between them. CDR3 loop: CASSQVSSRTEAFF. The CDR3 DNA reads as TGCGCCAGCAGCCAAGTATCAAGTCGGACTGAAGCTTTCTTT.